Listed here are 14 T cell receptor beta chains from one sample, sequenced in a study of somatic mutations in cytotoxic T cells in rheumatoid arthritis. The assay was immunoSEQ multiplex PCR, and TCRdb's table has in-frame clones only and misses some. The repertoire holds about 16,000 clones, with more than 65% as singletons. The sequenced sample consisted of CD8+ T cells sorted from blood. These TCRs come from an adult with rheumatoid arthritis.

The chain couples TRBV7-9 to TRBJ2-7; the match to TRBD1 covers 7 bases. The CDR3 loop spans 14 amino acids. V shed 3 bases, J shed 4 bases, and the junction held 6 bases outside the gene matches. CDR1 SEHNR and CDR2 FQNEAQ come from the germline V gene (reference sequence). CDR3 DNA sequence: TGTGCCAGCAGCTTCCGGGACAGATCTTACGAGCAGTACTTC. Translated, it gives CASSFRDRSYEQYF.

The chain joins TRBV29-1 to TRBJ1-1; D is undetermined. Trimming took off 4 bases at V and 1 base at J, with 4 bases between the two ends. CDR3 length: 11 amino acids. Germline V CDR1 and CDR2: SQVTM, ANQGSEA. CDR3 region: CSVAENTEAFF. In nucleotides, the CDR3 is TGCAGCGTTGCGGAGAACACTGAAGCTTTCTTT.

The rearrangement links TRBV28 to TRBJ2-5; D perhaps matches TRBD2 (6 bases). Germline lookup yields CDR1 MDHEN and CDR2 SYDVKM. V was pared by 6 bases and J by 1 base, with 12 bases between. The CDR3 is 14 residues long. The CDR3: CASRPGGLQETQYF. The CDR3 DNA sequence: TGTGCCAGCAGACCCGGGGGACTCCAAGAGACCCAGTACTTC.

This chain connects TRBV13 to TRBJ1-6, with 7 bases fitting TRBD1. CDR1 is PRHDT, CDR2 FYEKMQ, per germline (reference sequence). The CDR3 has 15 residues. The junction had 4 bases not matched to a gene; V was cut back by 1 base and J by 7 bases. The CDR3 here is CASSLAGGGNSPLHF. Written as DNA, the CDR3 is TGTGCCAGCAGCTTAGCAGGGGGGGGAAATTCACCCCTCCACTTT.

This clone has only a few counts. The rearrangement links TRBV5-6 to TRBJ2-1; D is possibly TRBD1 or TRBD2 (6 bases each). Germline CDR1 SGHDT, CDR2 YYEEEE. The CDR3 totals 17 residues. V lost 6 bases and J lost 2, with 21 bases in between. The CDR3 protein is CASNFRGGTRTYNEQFF. CDR3 DNA: TGTGCCAGCAACTTTCGCGGCGGGACACGGACCTACAATGAGCAGTTCTTC.

The CDR3 spells CASSQGTGDYSNQPQHF. CDR3 in DNA: TGCGCCAGCAGCCAAGGGACAGGGGATTATAGCAATCAGCCCCAGCATTTT. This chain connects TRBV4-1 to TRBJ1-5, with 9 bases fitting TRBD1. Per germline, CDR1 MGHRA and CDR2 YSYEKL. V lost 1 base to trimming and J lost 0 bases; unmatched junction nucleotides: 4. The CDR3 covers 17 residues.

The chain carries TRBV4-1 and TRBJ1-5, with 8 positions matching TRBD1. CDR1 is MGHRA and CDR2 is YSYEKL in the germline V gene. V trimming: 3 bases; J trimming: 7 bases; junction bases outside the gene matches: 8. The CDR3 has 15 amino acids. The CDR3 spells CASSHLGTGYQPQHF. In DNA, the CDR3 is TGCGCCAGCAGCCACCTCGGGACAGGTTACCAGCCCCAGCATTTT.

The V call is TRBV29-1, the J call TRBJ2-3; D call uncertain. Germline V gene sequence: CDR1 SQVTM, CDR2 ANQGSEA. Trimming removed 5 bases at V and 6 bases at J, with 9 bases between. The CDR3 is 11 residues long. CDR3 sequence: CSVPLEDTQYF. In DNA form, the CDR3 reads TGCAGCGTTCCCCTAGAGGATACGCAGTATTTT.

The chain has TRBV30 and TRBJ1-2; 9 bases map to TRBD1. CDR3 length: 15 residues. V shed 2 bases, J shed 2 bases, and the junction held 6 bases outside the gene matches. The germline V gene has CDR1 GTSNPN and CDR2 SVGIG (reference sequence). The chain's CDR3 is CAWSQGQGVNYGYTF. CDR3 bases: TGTGCCTGGAGTCAGGGACAGGGAGTAAACTATGGCTACACCTTC.

The V call is TRBV19, the J call TRBJ2-2, with a possible D match to TRBD2 (6 bases). V was cut by 1 base and J by 5 bases, with 8 bases left in between. CDR1 and CDR2 from the germline V gene are LNHDA and SQIVND (reference sequence). The CDR3 has 14 residues. In nucleotides, the CDR3 is TGTGCCAGTAGTATAGCTAGCGTTACCGGGGAGCTGTTTTTT. The encoded protein is CASSIASVTGELFF. Full variable domain (rest looked up from reference TRBV19 and TRBJ2-2): DGGITQSPKYLFRKEGQNVTLSCEQNLNHDAMYWYRQDPGQGLRLIYYSQIVNDFQKGDIAEGYSVSREKKESFPLTVTSAQKNPTAFYLCASSIASVTGELFFGEGSRLTVL.

The genes are TRBV27 and TRBJ2-6; TRBD1 is a possible D gene (5 bases). Trimming removed 5 bases at V and 1 base at J, with 6 bases between. The length of the CDR3 is 14 residues. Per germline, CDR1 MNHEY and CDR2 SMNVEV (reference sequence). The CDR3 here is CASSQGSGANVLTF. Written as DNA, the CDR3 is TGTGCCAGCAGTCAGGGATCTGGGGCCAACGTCCTGACTTTC.

This clone appeared a single time. In DNA form, the CDR3 reads TGTGCCAGCAGTTTAGGCCCGATGGGGGATACGCAGTATTTT. It codes for CASSLGPMGDTQYF. V and J are TRBV28 and TRBJ2-3; D gene unclear. CDR1 and CDR2 (germline): MDHEN, SYDVKM. V was shortened by 2 bases and J by 6 bases, with 12 bases between the two germline ends. The CDR3 is 14 amino acids.

The chain recombines TRBV7-8 with TRBJ2-1; D is unresolved. There are 16 residues in the CDR3. Germline CDR1 and CDR2: SGHVS and FQNEAQ. The germline V and J ends were trimmed by 3 bases and 0 bases, with 12 bases remaining between them. The CDR3 DNA reads as TGTGCCAGCAGCTTCGGCTGGTTGAACTCCTACAATGAGCAGTTCTTC. Encoded protein: CASSFGWLNSYNEQFF.

The CDR3 here is CASSQGDTNTGELFF. The CDR3 nucleotides are TGCGCCAGCAGCCAGGGGGACACCAACACCGGGGAGCTGTTTTTT. This chain links TRBV4-1 with TRBJ2-2; possibly TRBD1 for D (6 bases). Trimming took 3 bases from V and 2 from J, leaving 10 bases between them. CDR1 and CDR2 from the germline V gene are MGHRA and YSYEKL. This CDR3 contains 15 residues.